The clone carrying this T cell receptor (beta chain) was counted at least ten times. These data originate in a study of regulatory T cells in long-lasting Graves disease. Relying on iRepertoire HTBI primers and Arm-PCR of CDR3 regions, the team built TCR beta libraries. TCRdb re-called the multiplex PCR reads through MiXCR, storing one row per CDR3 protein. Here the sample spans 360,000 or so distinct CDR3 sequences, 16% being singletons. Time point of the sample: newly diagnosed GD, antithyroid drugs for less than 3 months. The TCR library was made from RNA that had been extracted from PBMCs in TRIzol. CDR3 length equals 15 residues. Germline CDR1 SGDLS, CDR2 YYNGEE. V shed 0 bases and J shed 4 bases, with 13 bases lying between them. These records were also assigned to another study, of T cells in Graves' hyperthyroidism and ophthalmopathy. As reported in that work: Uncontrolled infection, other autoimmune disease, pregnancy and lactation each barred patients from inclusion. The study used the HTBI primer set for a first-round RT-PCR of the TCR CDR3.

The sequence came from a man in his forties or fifties with Graves disease. This chain uses TRBV9 with TRBJ1-2, with a weak D call TRBD1 (5 bases). The starting material was peripheral blood mononuclear cells (PBMCs), obtained at new diagnosis, from a patient treated with antithyroid drugs. The CDR3 reads CASSVAGAGAYGYTF. The DNA of the CDR3 is TGTGCCAGCAGCGTAGCTGGGGCAGGAGCCTATGGCTACACCTTC. The full variable domain, its missing parts supplied by reference TRBV9 and TRBJ1-2, is DSGVTQTPKHLITATGQRVTLRCSPRSGDLSVYWYQQSLDQGLQFLIQYYNGEERAKGNILERFSAQQFPDLHSELNLSSLELGDSALYFCASSVAGAGAYGYTFGSGTRLTVV.